These 10 T cell receptor beta chains were all obtained from the same sample, sequenced in a study of T cells expressing NK-cell markers. From its re-call of the 5' RACE reads, TCRdb lists each CDR3 protein once, without DNA. The repertoire table contains hundreds of thousands of distinct CDR3 sequences. Sequences were obtained from blood T cells: a sorted CD56 or NKG2C T cell subset, CD4+ or CD8+ T cells, or bulk PBMC T cells (not recorded which). These receptors came from a woman aged 18-70 years in good health.

V usage is TRBV7-8 and J usage is TRBJ1-2. In germline, CDR1 is SGHVS, CDR2 FQNEAQ. The CDR3 contains 16 residues. CDR3 region: CASSPRGAQDPYGYTF.

The chain links TRBV27 to TRBJ2-3; the D call of TRBD1 rests on TCRdb alone, since no DNA is present to check it. Germline V gives CDR1 MNHEY, CDR2 SMNVEV (reference sequence). CDR3 length equals 14 residues. CDR3: CASSQGLGADTQYF.

This CDR3 reads CASRNLRDTGPNEQFF. This chain links TRBV12-3 or TRBV12-4 with TRBJ2-1; TCRdb lists TRBD1, though no DNA is available to test this call. The CDR3 has 16 amino acids.

The rearrangement uses TRBV12-3 or TRBV12-4 and TRBJ2-6; no DNA is available, so the TRBD1 call from TCRdb remains unchecked. The CDR3 consists of 17 residues. The CDR3 is CASRLSRDSTGANVLTF.

The rearrangement uses TRBV7-9 and TRBJ2-1; without DNA, the TCRdb call of TRBD2 cannot be checked. Germline V gene lookup returns CDR1 SEHNR and CDR2 FQNEAQ (reference sequence). The CDR3 extends over 16 amino acids. The CDR3 protein is CASSFSSAGGSNEQFF.

The gene calls are TRBV6-6 and TRBJ1-5; absent DNA, TCRdb's TRBD1 call cannot be checked. The CDR3 has 12 residues. Germline V gene data show CDR1 as MNHNY and CDR2 as SVGAGI (reference sequence). The CDR3 loop reads CASSYPGQPQHF.

The genes are TRBV5-5 and TRBJ2-1; TCRdb returns TRBD1, unconfirmable since there is no DNA. Per germline, CDR1 SGHKS and CDR2 YYEKEE (reference sequence). The CDR3 is made up of 13 amino acids. Here the CDR3 reads CASSRTGHNEQFF.

This chain uses TRBV6-1 with TRBJ1-2; TCRdb gives TRBD1 as the D gene, but with no DNA this cannot be confirmed. The CDR3 has 14 residues. Germline lookup yields CDR1 MNHNS and CDR2 SASEGT. The CDR3 is CASSRQGSIYGYTF.

The chain couples TRBV19 to TRBJ2-2; checking the TCRdb D call of TRBD2 is not possible without DNA. The CDR3 covers 14 residues. Per germline, CDR1 LNHDA and CDR2 SQIVND (reference sequence). CDR3 sequence reads: CASSLAGSAGELFF.

V gene TRBV12-3 or TRBV12-4 combines with J gene TRBJ2-3. The CDR3 covers 11 residues. CDR3 amino acids: CASKRRDTQYF.